These 32 T cell receptor beta chains were all obtained from the same sample, sequenced in a study of blood T cells in healthy people across ages. Alongside a J-beta primer mix, a sample-barcoded 5' primer served in a second PCR lasting about 6 to 12 cycles. From the 5' RACE reads, TCRdb called clonotypes with MiXCR, one entry per CDR3 protein. This table holds about 800,000 distinct CDR3 sequences, over 45% found once. Material: blood. These TCRs come from a man younger than 40 in good health.

This clonotype was seen a few times. The chain joins TRBV14 to TRBJ2-7; either TRBD1 or TRBD2 may fit D (6 bases each). This CDR3 comprises 15 residues. Germline V gives CDR1 SGHDN, CDR2 FVKESK. V lost 0 bases and J lost 4, with 13 bases in between. The CDR3 coding sequence is TGTGCCAGCAGCCAAGATCTGGGGGGCGGTTACGAGCAGTACTTC. This sequence encodes CASSQDLGGGYEQYF.

The V call is TRBV7-9, the J call TRBJ2-7, with a possible D match to TRBD2 (6 bases). Trimming took 5 bases from V and 0 from J, leaving 14 bases between them. Looked up from germline, CDR1 is SEHNR and CDR2 is FQNEAQ (reference sequence). The CDR3 runs 15 residues. CDR3 sequence (DNA): TGTGCCAGCAGCCTTACGGGGGTGCGCTCCTACGAGCAGTACTTC. The encoded protein is CASSLTGVRSYEQYF.

This clonotype has just a few counts. The rearrangement links TRBV28 to TRBJ2-5; TRBD1 agrees at 9 bases. The DNA end is a closer match to TRBJ2-7, so the J assignment may be wrong. CDR1 MDHEN and CDR2 SYDVKM come from the germline V gene. This CDR3 region has 14 residues. The CDR3 loop reads CASRPGTGWHEQYF. The CDR3 DNA reads TGTGCCAGCAGACCGGGGACAGGGTGGCACGAGCAGTACTTC.

This clonotype was observed a few times. This sequence joins TRBV4-2 and TRBJ2-7; no definite D call. The germline V and J ends were trimmed by 1 base and 6 bases, with 13 bases remaining between them. This CDR3 is 14 amino acids long. Germline V gene lookup returns CDR1 LGHNA and CDR2 YNFKEQ. Here the CDR3 reads CASSQVWLLREQYF. In nucleotides, the CDR3 is TGTGCCAGCAGCCAAGTGTGGTTACTTCGCGAGCAGTACTTC.

This clonotype was detected only a few times. This chain joins TRBV20-1 and TRBJ2-3; tentative D call: TRBD2 (6 bases). This CDR3 is built from 14 residues. Trimming cost V 0 bases and J 6 bases, with 13 bases left between them. The germline V gene encodes CDR1 DFQATT and CDR2 SNEGSKA (reference sequence). CDR3 nucleotide sequence: TGCAGTGCTAGAGATATGACGGCGGGGGATACGCAGTATTTT. This translates into CSARDMTAGDTQYF.

This clonotype was counted a few times. The V call is TRBV2, the J call TRBJ2-3; a weak D match, TRBD2 (6 bases). Germline CDR1 SNHLY, CDR2 FYNNEI. The CDR3 is 13 residues long. V lost 7 bases to trimming and J lost 5 bases, with 13 bases between them. CDR3 nucleotide sequence: TGTGCCAGCATGTGGAGGGGTCGAGATACGCAGTATTTT. Protein product: CASMWRGRDTQYF.

This clonotype was counted a few times. The rearrangement uses TRBV7-2 and TRBJ2-5; D is possibly TRBD1 (6 bases). Trimming took off 5 bases at V and 3 bases at J, with 19 bases between the two ends. The CDR3 is 16 residues long. The germline V gene encodes CDR1 SGHTA and CDR2 FQGNSA. The CDR3 coding sequence is TGTGCCAGCAGCCCTTACCCGACAGGCTTCGAAGAGACCCAGTACTTC. This encodes CASSPYPTGFEETQYF.

This clonotype was counted only a few times. The chain couples TRBV20-1 to TRBJ2-1; 13 bases map to TRBD2. The CDR3 is made up of 14 amino acids. CDR1 DFQATT and CDR2 SNEGSKA come from the germline V gene (reference sequence). Trimming at V came to 5 bases and at J to 10 bases, leaving 8 bases not matched to a gene. This chain's CDR3 is CSAYTSGGAGEQFF. CDR3 bases: TGCAGTGCTTATACTAGCGGGGGGGCAGGAGAGCAGTTCTTC.

The J gene is TRBJ2-1, the V gene TRBV7-2; 15 bases are shared with TRBD2. J was trimmed by 2 bases and V by 4 bases; bases with no gene match: 12. The CDR3 length is 20 residues. The germline V gene has CDR1 SGHTA and CDR2 FQGNSA. The CDR3: CASSYIPGLAGGGPYNEQFF. In DNA, the CDR3 is TGTGCCAGCAGCTACATTCCGGGACTAGCGGGGGGCGGGCCCTACAATGAGCAGTTCTTC. The whole variable domain, remainder taken from reference TRBV7-2 and TRBJ2-1, is GAGVSQSPSNKVTEKGKDVELRCDPISGHTALYWYRQSLGQGLEFLIYFQGNSAPDKSGLPSDRFSAERTGGSVSTLTIQRTQQEDSAVYLCASSYIPGLAGGGPYNEQFFGPGTRLTVL.

Only one count was recorded for this clonotype. The chain couples TRBV7-2 to TRBJ2-3, with a weak D call TRBD2 (5 bases). Germline V gene lookup returns CDR1 SGHTA and CDR2 FQGNSA. V was pared by 5 bases and J by 2 bases, with 14 bases between. This CDR3 is 15 amino acids long. This CDR3 is CASSPDSSNTDTQYF. The CDR3, as DNA: TGTGCCAGCAGCCCGGACTCATCAAACACAGATACGCAGTATTTT.

This chain links TRBV20-1 with TRBJ2-7; D unresolved. The CDR3 has 14 residues. Trimming took off 5 bases at V and 3 bases at J, with 17 bases between the two ends. In germline, CDR1 is DFQATT, CDR2 SNEGSKA (reference sequence). In DNA, the CDR3 is TGCAGTGCTCGAACCAAGGATTCGTTCTACGAGCAGTACTTC. Encoded protein: CSARTKDSFYEQYF.

Details on this clonotype: The conserved closing phenylalanine or tryptophan is absent in this CDR3, likely reflecting a read error. J is TRBJ2-7 and V is TRBV28; perhaps TRBD2 as D (6 bases). In germline, CDR1 is MDHEN, CDR2 SYDVKM. The CDR3 extends over 12 amino acids. Trimming pared 2 bases from V and 7 bases from J, leaving 9 bases between. The CDR3 sequence: CASSLGGREQYL. As DNA, the CDR3 is TGTGCCAGCAGTTTAGGGGGGAGAGAGCAGTACTTA.

V gene TRBV11-2 combines with J gene TRBJ1-2; D gene ambiguous. Germline V CDR1 and CDR2: SGHAT, FQNNGV. Trimming took off 2 bases at V and 1 base at J, with 11 bases between the two ends. There are 15 residues in the CDR3. CDR3 in DNA: TGTGCCAGCAGCTTATCAGGTTCTTTTAACTATGGCTACACCTTC. Protein: CASSLSGSFNYGYTF.

The chain employs TRBV20-1 and TRBJ2-3; 8 bases align to TRBD2. The CDR3 totals 14 residues. With V trimmed by 6 bases and J by 4 bases, 9 bases remained unmatched. Germline loops: CDR1 DFQATT, CDR2 SNEGSKA (reference sequence). CDR3 bases: TGCAGTGCCCGGACTAGCCGGGGAGCAGATACGCAGTATTTT. Translation gives CSARTSRGADTQYF.

The rearrangement joins TRBV6-5 to TRBJ2-5; 8 bases line up with TRBD1. Germline CDR1 reads MNHEY; CDR2 reads SVGAGI. Germline trimming cut 6 bases from V and 11 bases from J; bases unmatched to any gene: 20. This CDR3 region has 16 residues. The CDR3 DNA reads as TGTGCCAGCAGATATCTGGGGCAGGGGGCGCGTAATGAGCAGTACTTC. It translates to CASRYLGQGARNEQYF.

This clonotype was counted a few times. The chain recombines TRBV7-9 with TRBJ2-1; D remains unclear. The CDR3 runs 16 residues. CDR1 is SEHNR, CDR2 FQNEAQ, per germline (reference sequence). The V end lost 2 bases, the J end lost 4 bases, and 15 bases lay between the germline ends. The CDR3 DNA sequence: TGTGCCAGCAGCTTACGACTCATGGGGAATTACAATGAGCAGTTCTTC. Translating gives CASSLRLMGNYNEQFF. The whole variable domain, remainder taken from reference TRBV7-9 and TRBJ2-1, is DTGVSQNPRHKITKRGQNVTFRCDPISEHNRLYWYRQTLGQGPEFLTYFQNEAQLEKSRLLSDRFSAERPKGSFSTLEIQRTEQGDSAMYLCASSLRLMGNYNEQFFGPGTRLTVL.

The V and J genes are TRBV10-3 and TRBJ1-2; TRBD1 matches at 10 bases. This CDR3 has 19 amino acids. Trimming removed 6 bases from V and 6 bases from J; junction bases left unmatched: 22. The germline gives CDR1 ENHRY, CDR2 SYGVKD. In DNA form, the CDR3 reads TGTGCCATCAGGGAGAGATCTGGGACAGGGGAGGGTCGTTCGGATGGCTACACCTTC. Its translation: CAIRERSGTGEGRSDGYTF.

The gene calls are TRBV3-1 and TRBJ2-1, with D hard to call. V gave up 0 bases and J gave up 5 bases, with 5 bases separating them. The CDR3 has 13 amino acids. Germline CDR1 and CDR2: LGHDT and YNNKEL (reference sequence). Here the CDR3 reads CASSQDPNNEQFF. The CDR3 DNA sequence: TGTGCCAGCAGCCAAGATCCCAACAATGAGCAGTTCTTC.

The rearrangement links TRBV9 to TRBJ1-2, with D possibly matching TRBD1 (6 bases). Germline V gene lookup returns CDR1 SGDLS and CDR2 YYNGEE. Trimming took off 5 bases at V and 3 bases at J, with 20 bases between the two ends. CDR3 length: 16 residues. The CDR3: CASSKTGDLSDYGYTF. In DNA form, the CDR3 reads TGTGCCAGCAGTAAGACAGGCGACCTATCCGACTATGGCTACACCTTC.

The chain employs TRBV6-1 and TRBJ2-7; TRBD1 might be the D (5 bases). The assigned J gene may be wrong: the sequence end matches TRBJ2-5 better. The CDR3 contains 15 residues. Looked up from germline, CDR1 is MNHNS and CDR2 is SASEGT. CDR3 sequence reads: CASSKGPSARETQYF. CDR3 nucleotides: TGTGCCAGCAGTAAGGGGCCATCAGCCAGGGAGACCCAGTACTTC.

The CDR3 spells CSADILEGGIMAQYF. The CDR3, as DNA: TGCAGTGCTGATATCTTAGAAGGGGGTATTATGGCGCAGTATTTT. V gene TRBV20-1 combines with J gene TRBJ2-3; possibly TRBD1 for D (6 bases). CDR3 length: 15 amino acids. Between the trimmed V and J ends, which lost 5 bases and 10 bases, there was a span of 25 bases. Germline CDR1 is DFQATT and CDR2 is SNEGSKA (reference sequence).

The chain recombines TRBV20-1 with TRBJ2-7; tentatively, D is TRBD2 (5 bases). From germline, CDR1 is DFQATT and CDR2 SNEGSKA (reference sequence). The length of the CDR3 is 15 residues. V lost 4 bases to trimming and J lost 3 bases, with 19 bases between them. The CDR3 sequence: CSANYALDSGYEQYF. CDR3 nucleotide sequence: TGCAGTGCTAACTACGCCCTGGACTCAGGCTACGAGCAGTACTTC.

The J gene is TRBJ2-7, the V gene TRBV6-5, with D possibly matching TRBD1 (5 bases). From germline, CDR1 is MNHEY and CDR2 SVGAGI. V lost 2 bases to trimming and J lost 3 bases, with 8 bases between them. This CDR3 comprises 13 residues. Here the CDR3 reads CASSYARVYEQYF. For the CDR3, the DNA is TGTGCCAGCAGTTACGCCAGGGTCTACGAGCAGTACTTC.

This clonotype was picked up a small number of times. The chain joins TRBV12-3 or TRBV12-4 to TRBJ2-3, with TRBD2 matching over 7 bases. The trim removed 7 bases at V and 2 bases at J, leaving 9 bases unmatched. CDR3 size: 15 residues. For the CDR3, the DNA is TGTGCCAGCACCCTGAGGGAGGGATTCACAGATACGCAGTATTTT. Protein: CASTLREGFTDTQYF.

This chain joins TRBV29-1 and TRBJ1-1, with a possible D match to TRBD1 (6 bases). V lost 1 base and J 4 bases, leaving 13 bases between the germline ends. The CDR3 length is 14 residues. CDR1 SQVTM and CDR2 ANQGSEA come from the germline V gene. CDR3: CSVEVAGARTEAFF. The CDR3 nucleotides read TGCAGCGTTGAAGTTGCAGGGGCACGCACTGAAGCTTTCTTT.

The J gene is TRBJ1-2, the V gene TRBV27; D is uncertain. The CDR3 sequence is 12 residues long. The ends were cut back, 8 bases at V and 6 bases at J, with 13 bases in the middle. Germline values: CDR1 MNHEY, CDR2 SMNVEV (reference sequence). CDR3 protein: CASSLDLNGYTF. DNA for the CDR3: TGTGCCAGCTCTTTGGATCTAAATGGCTACACCTTC.

The chain joins TRBV6-1 to TRBJ2-5; the match to TRBD2 covers 15 bases. The V segment lost 7 bases and the J segment 11 bases; nucleotides outside the gene matches: 11. The CDR3 totals 15 residues. Looked up from germline, CDR1 is MNHNS and CDR2 is SASEGT. The CDR3, as DNA: TGTGCCAGCACTGGGACTAGCGGGGGGTTTTTGGAGCAGTACTTC. It translates to CASTGTSGGFLEQYF.

Regarding this clonotype: At one end the junction does not follow the germline gene, possibly because of a read error. V gene TRBV30 combines with J gene TRBJ1-1; D ambiguous. Germline loops: CDR1 GTSNPN, CDR2 SVGIG (reference sequence). CDR3 length: 13 residues. The CDR3 reads CAWSSLLNTEAFF. The CDR3, as DNA: TGTGCCTGGAGTTCGCTCTTGAACACCGAAGCTTTCTTT.

V is TRBV20-1 and J is TRBJ1-6; D might be TRBD1 (5 bases). From germline, CDR1 is DFQATT and CDR2 SNEGSKA (reference sequence). Deletions cut 5 bases from V and 5 bases from J, with 19 bases between. This CDR3 has 16 residues. Here the CDR3 DNA reads TGCAGTGCTCCCCTGGACGGTGGGGCCGATAATTCACCCCTCCACTTT. Translated, it gives CSAPLDGGADNSPLHF.

The chain recombines TRBV9 with TRBJ2-7; the D gene could be TRBD1 or TRBD2 (5 bases each). This CDR3 is 11 amino acids long. Deletions cut 7 bases from V and 4 bases from J, with 9 bases between. The germline CDR1 and CDR2 sequences are SGDLS and YYNGEE. CDR3 amino acids: CASGGRYEQYF. For the CDR3, the DNA is TGTGCCAGCGGGGGTCGGTACGAGCAGTACTTC.

This rearrangement joins TRBV29-1 to TRBJ1-1, with D hard to call. Germline assignment: CDR1 SQVTM and CDR2 ANQGSEA. V was trimmed by 2 bases and J by 3 bases, leaving 10 bases between them. The CDR3 loop spans 13 amino acids. In DNA form, the CDR3 reads TGCAGCGTTGAATGGCAGGCCGACACTGAAGCTTTCTTT. Its translation: CSVEWQADTEAFF.

The chain has TRBV9 and TRBJ1-2, with TRBD1 matching 11 bases. Trimming cost V 4 bases and J 0 bases; bases outside gene matches: 2. CDR3 length: 15 residues. Germline loops: CDR1 SGDLS, CDR2 YYNGEE. Written as DNA, the CDR3 is TGTGCCAGCAGCCCGGGACAGGGGGCTAACTATGGCTACACCTTC. Amino acids: CASSPGQGANYGYTF.